Detailed here is one T cell receptor (beta chain). Its cognate antigen is unknown. This sample was included in a study of post-analysis software for immune sequencing data. As for the study in general: Relapsing-remitting, secondary progressive and progressive-relapsing forms made up the multiple sclerosis disease courses. The study's findings and limits: Patients with multiple sclerosis recorded significantly lower normalized Chao1 diversity than controls, the study found. Same-batch samples co-clustered strongly by F measure. A few TRBV segments, TRBV5-6, TRBV5-1 and TRBV20-1 among them, were found more frequent in patients than controls.

Prepared TCR beta cDNA libraries contained unique molecular identifiers. Researchers reported roughly 0.5 million cDNA molecules coming from about 0.98 to 11 million T cells. TCRdb recomputed calls from the PCR reads with MiXCR, one row per CDR3 protein. The sample shows about 500,000 distinct CDR3 sequences, around 40% of them seen only once. Trimming cost V 1 base and J 6 bases, with 6 bases left between them. In germline, CDR1 is SNHLY, CDR2 FYNNEI. The CDR3 spans 13 residues. The source material was blood. V is TRBV2 and J is TRBJ1-4; D not certain. This TCR came from a girl aged 10 to 17 with multiple sclerosis. CDR3 coding DNA: TGTGCCAGCAGTGAAGGCGCGGATGAAAAACTGTTTTTT. Amino acids: CASSEGADEKLFF.